This T cell receptor beta chain is from a study of beta chain features in type 1 diabetes. The ends were cut back, 5 bases at V and 2 bases at J, with 15 bases in the middle. CDR3 size: 15 residues. Germline CDR1 SGHVS, CDR2 FQNEAQ. Isolated RNA was reverse transcribed in full, so expressed TCRB transcripts were sequenced. TCRdb keeps only in-frame clones here, not all; method: immunoSEQ multiplex PCR. Found here are about 210,000 clones, roughly a tenth of them singletons; the top ten hold less than 1.5%. This TCR derives from a man younger than 35 in good health. The material sequenced was central memory CD4+ T cells from blood. This chain uses TRBV7-8 with TRBJ2-5; no definite D call. CDR3: CASSTGSVPQETQYF. The CDR3 DNA is TGTGCCAGCAGCACCGGATCGGTACCTCAAGAGACCCAGTACTTC. The complete variable domain, with remaining parts taken from reference TRBV7-8 and TRBJ2-5, reads GAGVSQSPRYKVAKRGQDVALRCDPISGHVSLFWYQQALGQGPEFLTYFQNEAQLDKSGLPSDRFFAERPEGSVSTLKIQRTQQEDSAVYLCASSTGSVPQETQYFGPGTRLLVL.